This entry describes one T cell receptor beta chain. 13 Jbeta primers and 60 Vbeta primers were used for the PCR. The data were produced by immunoSEQ multiplex PCR, yet TCRdb's version contains in-frame clones alone and is incomplete. With 65,000 to 85,000 clones in the sample, the ten largest clones hold 2% to 3%. The sample comes from a study of cytomegalovirus exposure and HLA in healthy donors. The CDR3 runs 16 residues. Germline V gene lookup returns CDR1 LNHDA and CDR2 SQIVND (reference sequence). After removal of 5 bases from V and 5 bases from J, the junction contained 13 bases not matched to a gene.

Sequencing was done on a sample of PBMCs. This TCR was recovered from a female donor in good health and CMV-seropositive. The rearrangement links TRBV19 to TRBJ2-5; 8 bases align to TRBD1. CDR3 sequence reads: CASSPPYGQGYETQYF. For the CDR3, the DNA is TGTGCCAGTAGTCCCCCTTACGGACAGGGTTACGAGACCCAGTACTTC.